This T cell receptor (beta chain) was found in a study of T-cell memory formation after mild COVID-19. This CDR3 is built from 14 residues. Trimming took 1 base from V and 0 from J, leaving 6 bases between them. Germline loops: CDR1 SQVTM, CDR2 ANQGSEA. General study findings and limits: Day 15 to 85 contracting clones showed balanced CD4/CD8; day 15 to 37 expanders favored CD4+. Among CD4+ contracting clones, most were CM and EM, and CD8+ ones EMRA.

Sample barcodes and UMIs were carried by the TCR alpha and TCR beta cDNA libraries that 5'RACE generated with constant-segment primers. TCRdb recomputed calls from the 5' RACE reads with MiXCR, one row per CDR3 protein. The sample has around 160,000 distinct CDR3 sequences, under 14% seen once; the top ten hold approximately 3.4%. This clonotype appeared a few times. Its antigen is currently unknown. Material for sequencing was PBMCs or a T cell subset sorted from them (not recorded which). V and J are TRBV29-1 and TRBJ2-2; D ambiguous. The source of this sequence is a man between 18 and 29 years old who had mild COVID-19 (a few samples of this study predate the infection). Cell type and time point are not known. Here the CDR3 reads CSVEGSSNTGELFF. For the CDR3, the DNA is TGCAGCGTTGAAGGGAGCTCGAACACCGGGGAGCTGTTTTTT.